This record looks at one T cell receptor (beta chain) sequence and its context. Its cognate antigen has yet to be identified. The entry originates in a study of monozygotic twins with inflammatory bowel disease (dated by TCRdb to the late 2010s). Some background on the complete study: The full study comprised about 28 monozygotic twin pairs: nine German pairs (four IBD-concordant, five IBD-discordant) and 19 IBD-discordant Danish pairs. The search for disease-associated traits relied mainly on comparing, within discordant pairs, IBD patients with their genetically identical healthy co-twins. Each individual had, on average, about 151 000 unique TCRalpha sequences and 181 000 unique TCRbeta sequences available for analysis.

An approximately 2.5 ml peripheral blood sample was drawn into PAXgene tubes per donor and stored at -80°C. Without T cell sorting, total RNA was isolated from whole blood using the PAXgene blood miRNA kit on an automated QIAcube. Deep TCRalpha and TCRbeta repertoire profiling with unique molecular barcoding was performed on peripheral blood of monozygotic twin pairs concordant or discordant for inflammatory bowel disease. Smoking habits were recorded for all twin pairs, with individuals classified as current, former or never smokers. The study at large found these results: Repertoire similarity did not differ between concordant and discordant twins, possibly due to limited statistical power. Different T cell subtypes could not be distinguished in the analysis. Because patients were on differing immunosuppressive treatments, the repertoires may have picked up extra background noise and inter-individual variability. A decrease in TCRbeta repertoire diversity, as measured by inverse Simpson index, was observed in IBD patients compared with their healthy co-twins. The results gave no support for a single strong signal or clonotype linked to IBD. Compared with healthy twins, IBD patients shared fewer clonotypes with other individuals, and the difference was most pronounced in patients with signs of disease activity.

Receptors were amplified or captured by 5' RACE. The input for every TCR library was roughly 4,000 ng of total RNA. For each sample, cDNA synthesis was carried out in eight separate reactions using SMARTScribe reverse transcriptase. During cDNA synthesis, template switching was used to introduce unique molecular identifiers that contained a 6-nucleotide sample barcode. Amplification of TCRalpha and TCRbeta cDNA involved two nested PCRs of 16 and 9 cycles, and each PCR was followed by bead purification. Before amplification, the cDNA was treated with uracil DNA-glycosylase and purified using the QIAquick PCR purification kit. The second PCR added Illumina TruSeq-compatible adapters along with sample-specific barcodes. Library quality and concentration were assessed using TapeStation and Qubit, and 5 to 6 ng of each library was pooled. The pooled libraries were sequenced with 2 x 100 bp reads and custom sequencing primers on an Illumina HiSeq2500 single-index Rapid Run. Per the authors' processing: PCR and sequencing errors were corrected by UMI-based consensus assembly using MiGEC version 1.2.6. MiXCR version 2.1.1 was used to carry out V(D)J alignment, clonotype assembly and CDR3 extraction. To normalise gene usage, clonotype sharing and MAIT/NKT TCR abundance, the top 1000, 10 000 and 20 000 clonotypes in each sample were analysed. Diversity was computed as the inverse Simpson index with the vegan R package after downsampling to 27 000 UMIs. Statistical testing used paired Mann-Whitney U tests on the discordant twin pairs and applied Benjamini-Hochberg correction for multiple testing. TCRdb reprocessed the reads, reporting each CDR3 protein sequence once and no DNA. The V and J calls and clone size come from TCRdb's table, not from the authors' own analysis. The table for this sample lists 93,000 or so distinct CDR3 sequences. The top ten clonotypes cover more than 1.5% of the sample.

Material for sequencing was blood. The sequence was obtained from a human donor with ulcerative colitis or Crohn's disease, or a healthy co-twin of an affected twin (not recorded which).

CDR3 region: CASTGGVPSTDTQYF. This receptor chain uses TRBV6-1 and TRBJ2-3; TCRdb lists TRBD1, though no DNA is available to test this call. From a lookup of the germline V gene, CDR1 and CDR2 are MNHNS and SASEGT. Inclusive of the bounding cysteine and phenylalanine, the CDR3 is 15 residues long. DNA for this receptor is not on file.